This T cell receptor (beta chain) was sequenced during a study of CXCR3-negative and CXCR3-positive naive CD8 T cells. The study, taken as a whole, reports: Cryopreserved cells showed partially decreased CXCR3 expression, and most assays used fresh PBMCs. TRB CDR3 hydrophobicity was greater in CXCR3-positive naive cells than in CXCR3-negative naive cells. Memory cells differed in TRBV-TRBJ usage, but naive CXCR3-negative and CXCR3-positive cells had similar usage.

In regard to this clonotype: The antigen is not known.

Triplicate sorts, around 300,000 cells apiece, were made for each CD8+ T cell subset. Carrying UMI labels, the TRB cDNA libraries were prepared through 5' RACE. TCRdb reanalyzed the 5' RACE reads and collapses them to one entry per CDR3 protein, without DNA. Recorded for this sample: about 50,000 distinct CDR3 sequences. The CDR3 covers 15 residues. From germline, CDR1 is SQVTM and CDR2 ANQGSEA. The specimen was naive CXCR3+ CD8+ T cells from blood. Subset meaning: CD45RO-CCR7+CD27+CD95- naive CD8+ T cells expressing CXCR3 (TNR3+). This receptor was identified in a human donor in good health. Some clones in this sample may be carry-over from other donors' samples. The chain couples TRBV29-1 to TRBJ2-5; the D gene TCRdb calls, TRBD1, cannot be checked with no DNA. The CDR3 is CSVDRLLGGKETQYF.